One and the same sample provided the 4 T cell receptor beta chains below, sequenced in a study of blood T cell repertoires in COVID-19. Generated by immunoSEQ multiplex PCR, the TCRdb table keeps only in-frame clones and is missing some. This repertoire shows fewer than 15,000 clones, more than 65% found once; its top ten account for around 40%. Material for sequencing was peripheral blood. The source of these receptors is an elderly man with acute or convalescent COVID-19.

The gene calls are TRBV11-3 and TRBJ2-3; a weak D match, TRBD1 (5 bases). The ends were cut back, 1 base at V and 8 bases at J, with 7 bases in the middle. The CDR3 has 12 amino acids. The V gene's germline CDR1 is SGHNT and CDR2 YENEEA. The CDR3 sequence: CASSLGRGTQYF. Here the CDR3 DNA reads TGTGCCAGCAGCTTAGGAAGGGGTACGCAGTATTTT.

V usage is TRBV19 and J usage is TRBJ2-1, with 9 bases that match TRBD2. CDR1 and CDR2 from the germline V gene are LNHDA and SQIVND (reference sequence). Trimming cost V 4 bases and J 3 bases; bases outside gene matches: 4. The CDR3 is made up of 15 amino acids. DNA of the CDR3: TGTGCCAGTAGTACCCAAGCGGGGGGCTACAATGAGCAGTTCTTC. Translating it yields CASSTQAGGYNEQFF.

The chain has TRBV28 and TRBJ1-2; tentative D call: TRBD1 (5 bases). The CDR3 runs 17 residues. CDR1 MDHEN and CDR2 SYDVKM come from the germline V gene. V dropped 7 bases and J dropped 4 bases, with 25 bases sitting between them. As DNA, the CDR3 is TGTGCCAGCAAAATTGGGGCGTACAGTGGGCAGGCCTATGGCTACACCTTC. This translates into CASKIGAYSGQAYGYTF.

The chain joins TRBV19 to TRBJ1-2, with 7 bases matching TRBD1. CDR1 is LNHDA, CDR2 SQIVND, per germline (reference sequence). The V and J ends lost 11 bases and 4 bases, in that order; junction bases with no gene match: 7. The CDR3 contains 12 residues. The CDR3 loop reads CADSGTVYGYTF. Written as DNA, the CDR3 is TGTGCCGATAGCGGGACAGTCTATGGCTACACCTTC.